This T cell receptor (beta chain) originates from a study of blood T cells in healthy people across ages. General study points: Underestimates were what the diversity estimates from one million T cells were considered to be. Strong correlation existed between TCR beta diversity and naive T cell percentage.

Germline values: CDR1 SGHVS, CDR2 FNYEAQ. This CDR3 is 15 amino acids long. Donors were healthy Caucasian individuals from Russia aged about 6 to 100. To note about this clonotype: Its antigen is unknown.

It was with a sample-barcoded 5' primer and a J-beta primer mix that a second PCR of roughly 7 to 12 cycles was run. TCRdb reprocessed the 5' RACE reads via MiXCR and lists one record per CDR3 protein. The data contain more than 550,000 distinct CDR3 sequences, roughly 20% of them seen just once; the ten biggest clones take up around a fifth. V is TRBV7-6 and J is TRBJ2-1, with D hard to call. The assigned J gene may be wrong: the sequence end matches TRBJ2-7 better. The receptor was derived from a man between 65 and 80 years old in good health. Input material: blood. CDR3 loop: CASSFSGTLSYEQYF. CDR3 bases: TGTGCCAGCAGCTTTTCCGGAACACTCTCCTACGAGCAGTACTTC.